This paragraph reports one T cell receptor beta chain. This receptor's antigen is unknown. There are no base qualities to consult, and no much larger clone falls within one base. The cohort comprised 666 healthy bone marrow donors. All cohort members were sampled while nominally healthy, although unrecorded immune exposures were likely present. The donor tested CMV seronegative and was one of the 352 seronegative cohort members. A peripheral blood sample was collected from each donor, and TCR beta sequencing was performed on peripheral blood mononuclear cells. The Qiagen DNeasy Blood Extraction Kit was used to extract genomic DNA from the blood cell samples. Libraries were made using the immunoSEQ multiplex PCR assay. For the multiplex PCR, a mixture combining 60 forward primers for TCR Vbeta segments and 13 reverse primers for TCR Jbeta segments was used. Amplification of the CDR3 region of rearranged TCR beta genes was performed with a multiplex PCR assay on genomic DNA. On the Illumina HiSeq System, the amplified TCR beta libraries were sequenced as 87-base-pair reads. Per the authors' processing: A later analysis tallied tens of millions of unique TCR beta chains across the 550 to 850 repertoires, and around 9.9 million of those chains were shared by two or more donors. Raw reads were error-corrected and collapsed into unique sequences by a nearest-neighbor algorithm in which closely related sequences were merged to remove PCR and sequencing errors. CDR3 sequences were aligned to IMGT reference sequences to assign V, D and J gene segments. Each retained sequence needed at least a six-nucleotide match to both a V gene segment and a J gene segment. Rearrangements were called productive when the CDR3 lacked stop codons and stayed in frame with V and J; all others were non-productive. Following IMGT convention, CDR3 was defined as the stretch from the second conserved V-encoded cysteine to the conserved J-encoded phenylalanine. Sequences without an unambiguous match to a single V gene segment were excluded from the earlier analysis of approximately 560 of the donors. An earlier analysis of about 600 of the donors called V segments functional above 56.7% productive rearrangements and segregating when the between-donor standard deviation exceeded 5%. A statistical classification framework was built for diagnosing cytomegalovirus status from the catalog of TCR beta chain sequences. V and J gene assignment, in a later analysis, came from comparing TCR nucleotide sequences with IMGT/GENE-DB human TR gene sequences. Using the TCRdist pipeline, a later analysis assigned CDR3 sequences along with most-parsimonious VDJ recombination scenarios. In a later analysis, each TCR beta chain was defined by its CDR3 amino acid sequence together with its V-gene family, and reads without a unique V-gene family were excluded. To address suspected cross-contamination and a sequencing artifact, a later analysis removed several hundred highly shared, low-generation-probability nucleotide sequences. A later analysis calculated a clonal expansion index for each public chain from normalized within-repertoire ranks of inferred template counts. A later analysis computed generation probabilities with a VDJ recombination model fitted to out-of-frame rearrangements, and checked the results against IGoR. In a later analysis, TCR-TCR, TCR-HLA and TCR-CMV co-occurrence was scored with hypergeometric tests, and a repertoire-size bias correction was applied to TCR pairs. False discovery rates were estimated in a later analysis by permuting HLA or CMV assignments 20 times. A later analysis grouped co-occurring TCRs with DBSCAN, adding TCRdist sequence similarity when clustering within HLA-allele-positive subsets. Co-occurrence clustering excluded repertoires with fewer than 30,000 or more than 120,000 public chains, plus five with anomalous nucleotide sharing. Here the immuneACCESS table is served through TCRdb, limited to in-frame sequences with V and J called. Missing clones are a known gap in these copies; in checked studies unresolved V genes cover under half, and the rest lacks a known reason. D and trimming were read from the DNA, whereas the V and J calls and clone size are those reported in that table. The sample table records roughly 140,000 clones; roughly 77% of these occur just once. 1.5% to 2% of the sample belongs to the ten largest clones.

This entry belongs to a study of cytomegalovirus exposure and HLA in healthy donors (TCRdb year 2017). A note on the overall study: In an earlier analysis of 587 of the donors, 250 to 300 Gb of sequence data and just under 120 million unique TCR beta sequences from about 179 million T cells were reported. Of the roughly 400 genotyped donors, 81% fell in the genetic ancestry cluster associated with self-reported Caucasian donors. In an earlier analysis of several hundred of the donors, high-throughput TCR beta sequencing was used to judge whether each TCR beta V gene segment behaved as functional or pseudogenic. To study patterns of TCR occurrence, a later analysis re-analyzed previously published TCR beta repertoires from around 700 donors and added high-resolution HLA genotyping. Typing coverage differed by locus: A, B, C, DRB1 and DQB1 were typed in roughly 620-630 donors, DQA1 in approximately 520, DPA1 in around 610, and DPB1 in approximately 450. The aim of the study was to test whether cataloging public T cell receptors could identify signatures of past pathogen exposure. HLA typing included class I and class II loci at four-digit resolution. An early release that covered roughly 600 HLA-typed donors contained about 300 gigabases of sequencing data and 75 million to 100 million unique TCR sequences. Because of strong linkage in the cohort, a handful of DR-DQ haplotypes were treated as single units for association and clustering. In a later genetic analysis, genome-wide SNP genotypes for about three fifths of the 666 donors were used, and that subset was treated as a discovery cohort. Along with the roughly 700-subject first cohort, a separate validation cohort of over 90 different subjects was used. All discovery cohort repertoires had been generated using a single sequencing platform. Donor age, sex, ethnicity and CMV serostatus were collected together with the repertoire data. The study profiled the T cell repertoires of fewer than 850 subjects by immunosequencing and related them to cytomegalovirus serostatus. Among several hundred genotyped donors of the cohort, an average of approximately 220,000 unique TCR beta nucleotide sequences was sequenced per donor, of which about 18% were non-productive. In the later analysis, no new phenotypic data were used to find candidate immune exposures; instead, reliance was placed on TCR beta sequences and their occurrence across donors. High-throughput TCR immunosequencing, statistical association of individual TCRs with disease status, and machine learning were combined to predict cytomegalovirus infection status.

From a lookup of the germline V gene (reference sequence), CDR1 and CDR2 are MNHNY and SVGAGI. From V the trimming removes 5 bases and from J it removes 2 bases, while the gene matches leave 8 bases of the junction unaccounted for. From its cysteine to its phenylalanine, the CDR3 spans 15 amino acids. Left in the record is the CDR3 DNA by itself, 45 bases read in frame from the first base. What the work shows at the level of the full study, not this receptor alone: In both the original and validation cohorts, the classifier was reported to diagnose cytomegalovirus status with high specificity and sensitivity. The presence/absence analyses assumed that sequencing depth was roughly uniform across donors, and that assumption may not be true. According to a later analysis, parvovirus B19, influenza, CMV and Epstein-Barr virus appeared linked to several top co-occurrence clusters. Most CMV-associated TCR beta chains appeared to be HLA-restricted in a later analysis, and the HLA associations seemed to be driven largely by CMV exposure. Most TCR sequences were seen in very few donors, while some public TCRs were found in many individuals. Because HLA typing was missing for some donors at each locus, association tests included only the typed subset. CMV serostatus was the only immune exposure information available for the cohort. In a later analysis, the rate of TCR association differed among HLA loci, with DRB1 alleles having the most associated TCRs and HLA-C alleles having the fewest. A later analysis associated 16,951 TCR beta sequences with specific HLA alleles at a false discovery rate of 0.05. A further reported finding was that TCR beta sequences accurately predicted the HLA-A and HLA-B alleles for most subjects in the first cohort. A later analysis found that HLA-associated TCR beta chains were more clonally expanded and had lower generation probabilities than equally common non-associated chains. The authors suggested that the approach could potentially be generalized to other disease states and immunological phenotypes. A few of the identified cytomegalovirus-associated TCR beta chains were confirmed in vitro to be specific for cytomegalovirus antigens. In a later genetic analysis, a missense DCLRE1C variant was associated with V-gene and J-gene trimming of TCR beta chains, and the association was replicated in an independent cohort. Roughly 15 rarely observed V segments, including chromosome 9 orphons, were excluded from the earlier analysis of approximately 600 of the donors because counts were too low. Linkage disequilibrium might explain the correlated functional status among segregating V segments, but an unknown experimental factor could not be ruled out. Assigning TCR associations to individual alleles was difficult when HLA alleles, especially DR and DQ, strongly co-occurred. In an earlier analysis of around 600 of the donors, most TCR beta V segments appeared in productive rearrangements about 90% or about 30% of the time, broadly matching IMGT annotations. In the study, around 150 TCR beta chains were listed as associated with cytomegalovirus. A group of highly shared sequence variants was considered likely to be a technical artifact of the sequencing pipeline. The 87-base-pair reads could not distinguish some IMGT-functional V segments, including TRBV6-2 and TRBV6-3, so those segments were excluded. In this cohort, only TCR beta chains were sequenced, and detectable features were limited by the absence of alpha or paired-chain data. A later genetic analysis reported fewer N-insertions in productive TCRs among donors in an Asian-associated ancestry cluster than the roughly 650-donor mean.

The sequence joins TRBV6-6 to TRBJ1-2; 7 middle bases align to TRBD1. The TCR originated in a woman in her 30s in good health and CMV-seronegative. The sequencing sample was made of PBMCs. DNA sequence: TGTGCCAGCAGTCTCCCCCGGGACAGAAACTATGGCTACACCTTC. Its product reads: CASSLPRDRNYGYTF.